This TCR beta chain was sequenced for a study of T cell changes during pregnancy in multiple sclerosis. Some clones are missing from TCRdb's copy, which holds only in-frame ones; the method was immunoSEQ multiplex PCR. The sample lists tens of thousands of clones, around 90% occurring once. CDR3 length: 14 residues. After removal of 1 base from V and 2 bases from J, the junction contained 2 bases not matched to a gene. This chain connects TRBV23-1 to TRBJ2-7; 7 bases agree with TRBD1. TRBV23-1 is reported as an ORF; its role is uncertain. Sequencing was performed on peripheral blood, taken after pregnancy. This receptor was taken from a female donor in good health, enrolled as a control in a pregnancy study. The CDR3 nucleotides read TGCGCCAGCAGTCAATGCCAGGGGGCCTACGAGCAGTACTTC. Translation gives CASSQCQGAYEQYF.